This paragraph covers one T cell receptor (beta chain) sequence. Its specificity is unknown. The data were produced by immunoSEQ multiplex PCR, yet TCRdb's version contains in-frame clones alone and is incomplete. The repertoire holds about 980,000 clones, with over 75% as singletons. CDR1 is MDHEN and CDR2 is SYDVKM in the germline V gene. This CDR3 is built from 14 residues. V was clipped by 4 bases and J by 3 bases, with 10 bases between them. The record originates from a study of shared clonotypes between healthy human individuals. About the research overall: CD4 naive and memory got three plates each, CD8 naive two, CD8 memory one.

Notes on the study in general: Donors were few, which limited the genetic and exposure-history diversity represented.

The genes are TRBV28 and TRBJ1-5, with D possibly matching TRBD1 (6 bases). The sequence came from a man between 18 and 29 years old in good health. The sequenced material came from memory CD4+ T cells sorted from blood. Subset denoted: CD45RA-negative fraction. The CDR3 here is CASSSHRANQPQHF. CDR3 sequence (DNA): TGTGCCAGCAGTTCCCACAGGGCCAATCAGCCCCAGCATTTT.